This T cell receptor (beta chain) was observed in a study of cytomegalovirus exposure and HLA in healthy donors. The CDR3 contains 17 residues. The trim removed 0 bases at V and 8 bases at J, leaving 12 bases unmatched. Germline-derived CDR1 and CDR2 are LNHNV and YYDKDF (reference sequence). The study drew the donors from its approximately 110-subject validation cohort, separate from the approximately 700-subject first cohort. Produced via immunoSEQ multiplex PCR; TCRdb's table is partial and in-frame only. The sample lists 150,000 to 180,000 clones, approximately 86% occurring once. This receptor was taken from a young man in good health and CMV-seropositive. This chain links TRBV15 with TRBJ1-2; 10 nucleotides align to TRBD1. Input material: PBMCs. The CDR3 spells CATSRDLTGTGDGGYTF. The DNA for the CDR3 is TGTGCCACCAGCAGAGATTTGACGGGGACAGGGGACGGAGGCTACACCTTC.